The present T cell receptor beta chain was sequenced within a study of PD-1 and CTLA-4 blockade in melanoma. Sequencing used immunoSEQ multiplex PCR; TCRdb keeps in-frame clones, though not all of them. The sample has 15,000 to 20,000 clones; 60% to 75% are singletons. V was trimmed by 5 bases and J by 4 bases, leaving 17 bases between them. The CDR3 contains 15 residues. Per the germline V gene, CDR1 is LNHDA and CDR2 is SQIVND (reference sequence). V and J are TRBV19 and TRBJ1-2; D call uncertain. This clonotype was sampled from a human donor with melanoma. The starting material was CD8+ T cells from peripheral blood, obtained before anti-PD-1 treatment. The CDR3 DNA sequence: TGTGCCAGTAGTCCCCCGGGCGGGAGAGGCTATGGCTACACCTTC. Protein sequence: CASSPPGGRGYGYTF. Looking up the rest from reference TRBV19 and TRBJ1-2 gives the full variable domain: DGGITQSPKYLFRKEGQNVTLSCEQNLNHDAMYWYRQDPGQGLRLIYYSQIVNDFQKGDIAEGYSVSREKKESFPLTVTSAQKNPTAFYLCASSPPGGRGYGYTFGSGTRLTVV.